This T cell receptor beta chain was recovered during a study of cytomegalovirus exposure and HLA in healthy donors. J gave up 0 bases and V 1 base, and 9 bases lay outside the gene matches. The length of the CDR3 is 17 residues. CDR1 is SQVTM, CDR2 ANQGSEA, per germline. PCR employed 60 Vbeta and 13 Jbeta primers. Using immunoSEQ multiplex PCR, the repertoire was profiled, and TCRdb retains in-frame clones only, with some absent. Of fewer than 200,000 clones in the sample, approximately 9.5% are singletons; the top ten hold over 1%. The chain recombines TRBV29-1 with TRBJ2-5; 9 positions match TRBD1. This clonotype originated in a woman aged 25-40 years in good health and CMV-seropositive. The sequencing sample was made of PBMCs. The CDR3: CSVEAQRDRVDQETQYF. The CDR3 DNA sequence: TGCAGCGTTGAAGCGCAACGGGACAGGGTAGACCAAGAGACCCAGTACTTC.